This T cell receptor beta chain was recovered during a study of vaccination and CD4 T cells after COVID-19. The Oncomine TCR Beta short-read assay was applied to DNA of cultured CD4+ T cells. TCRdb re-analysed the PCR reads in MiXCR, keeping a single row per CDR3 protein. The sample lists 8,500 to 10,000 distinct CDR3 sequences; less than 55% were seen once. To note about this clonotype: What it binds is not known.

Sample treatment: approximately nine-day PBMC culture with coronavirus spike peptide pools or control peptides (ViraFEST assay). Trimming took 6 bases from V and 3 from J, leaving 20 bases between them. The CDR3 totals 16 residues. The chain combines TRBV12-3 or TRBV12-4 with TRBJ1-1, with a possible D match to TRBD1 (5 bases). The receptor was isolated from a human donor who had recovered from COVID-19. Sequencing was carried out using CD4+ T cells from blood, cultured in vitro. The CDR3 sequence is CASRAGLRVLDTEAFF. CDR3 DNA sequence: TGTGCCAGCAGAGCGGGCCTCAGGGTTTTGGACACTGAAGCTTTCTTT.